Below, 4 T cell receptor beta chains from the same sample are listed, as sequenced in a study of blood T cell repertoires in COVID-19 (TCRdb year 2020). The receptor library was made with the immunoSEQ multiplex PCR assay. TCRdb limited this immuneACCESS table to in-frame rearrangements with V and J called. A share of clones is missing; checked studies link under half to unresolved V genes, and the rest is unexplained. The sample table shows roughly 340,000 clones, and more than 70% are seen once. The ten largest clones capture 1.5% to 2.5% of the sample. The sample taken for sequencing was PBMCs or T cells enriched from blood (not recorded which). Receptor source: a middle-aged man in a cohort exposed to, infected with or recovered from COVID-19 (not recorded which).

V is TRBV5-4 and J is TRBJ1-1; D is ambiguous. The V gene's germline CDR1 is SGHNT and CDR2 YYREEE (reference sequence). Trimming shortened V by 4 bases and J by 1 base, and 8 bases separated the two germline ends. The CDR3 length is 13 residues. The CDR3 reads CASSDQSNTEAFF. The CDR3 bases are TGTGCCAGCAGCGATCAGTCGAACACTGAAGCTTTCTTT.

The J gene is TRBJ2-5, the V gene TRBV5-8; possible D gene TRBD1, 5 bases. Germline V gene lookup returns CDR1 SGHTS and CDR2 YDEGEE. The V and J ends lost 6 bases and 0 bases respectively, with 15 bases between them. The CDR3 spans 15 residues. CDR3 sequence (DNA): TGTGCCAGCACCCCACAGGACAACGACCAAGAGACCCAGTACTTC. Protein product: CASTPQDNDQETQYF.

This clone was picked up a small number of times. The same CDR3 arises from other DNA sequences in this sample as well. The chain is built from TRBV7-3 and TRBJ1-1; tentatively, D is TRBD1 (6 bases). Germline V lookup: CDR1 SGHTA, CDR2 FQGTGA. CDR3 length: 13 residues. Trimming pared 3 bases from V and 2 bases from J, leaving 7 bases between. CDR3 nucleotide sequence: TGTGCCAGCAGCTTGACAGGCAACACTGAAGCTTTCTTT. Translated, it gives CASSLTGNTEAFF. Combining the CDR3 with reference TRBV7-3 and TRBJ1-1 gives the whole variable domain GAGVSQTPSNKVTEKGKYVELRCDPISGHTALYWYRQSLGQGPEFLIYFQGTGAADDSGLPNDRFFAVRPEGSVSTLKIQRTERGDSAVYLCASSLTGNTEAFFGQGTRLTVV.

The rearrangement links TRBV7-2 to TRBJ1-6, with D possibly being TRBD1 (6 bases). Germline V CDR1 and CDR2: SGHTA, FQGNSA. The V end was cut by 5 bases, the J end by 7 bases, with 21 bases between. The CDR3 consists of 17 residues. The DNA of the CDR3 is TGTGCCAGCAGCCCCCCCCAGGGAGGGGGGAGAAATTCACCCCTCCACTTT. Translation: CASSPPQGGGRNSPLHF.